Given below is one T cell receptor (beta chain) in context. This clonotype was picked up many times. What this receptor recognizes is not known. No base-level quality is on record; no much larger clone is a single base apart. These data are taken from a study of neurological immune-mediated disorders (dated by TCRdb to between 2019 and 2020). For the study in its entirety: Among the 35 or so multiple sclerosis patients, relapsing-remitting MS was present in 31 and secondary progressive MS was present in 3. The study compared peripheral blood TCR-beta repertoires of HTLV-I-associated myelopathy (HAM/TSP) patients, multiple sclerosis patients and healthy controls using UMI-based sequencing. The approximately 110 TCR-beta libraries covered PBMC samples along with longitudinal samples, technical triplicates, and paired sorted CD4+ and CD8+ T-cell subsets. The cohort was made up of about 65 subjects, consisting of around 14 HAM/TSP patients, about 35 multiple sclerosis patients and about 20 healthy controls. Study-level results and caveats: Phylogenetic analysis grouped repertoires from 18 of 34 MS patients into a cluster of related CDR3 sequences, suggesting a possible repertoire-level signature. The highest TCR clonal expansion was observed in HAM/TSP patients, whereas the lowest was observed in MS patients, even when compared with healthy controls. No identical CDR3 amino acid sequences were shared among expanded clones across subjects, suggesting private TCR-beta repertoires in all groups. The MS cluster was not associated with any clinical or MRI features, and the authors stated that larger cohorts are needed.

Unsorted PBMC libraries were generated from 2 million PBMCs stored in RNAlater at -80 °C until RNA extraction. Multiple sclerosis patients were enrolled in a US clinical protocol under which disease progression was evaluated by magnetic resonance imaging. PBMCs were separated from peripheral blood using Ficoll-Hypaque density gradient centrifugation and then cryopreserved in liquid nitrogen. cDNA synthesis used template-switch 5'RACE with a primer carrying a 10-nucleotide random unique molecular identifier tagging each TCR transcript. Each sequencing run produced over 160 million TCR-beta sequences covering 15-18 subjects. Total RNA was extracted with the RNeasy kit. The KAPA Real-time Library Amplification kit was used to amplify TCR-beta VDJ regions with primers for the TCR constant region and the 5'RACE anchor. A first PCR added sample indexes and Illumina adaptors, after which a second PCR increased the library yield. After purification with Ampure beads, the TCR product of roughly 650 bp was size-selected on a 2% E-gel SizeSelection system. Before pooling, libraries had their quality checked on a Bioanalyzer, their concentration measured with Qubit, and their quantity determined with the Kapa Library Quantification kit. An Illumina HiSeq 2500 was used to sequence the libraries paired-end at 2 x 150 bp. To increase sequence diversity, about 25-31% phiX was spiked into each library pool. As for the original processing: The UMI-based MiGEC pipeline processed quality-filtered reads and removed over 85% of raw TCR sequences during error correction. IMGT germline references were used for alignment of VDJ genes, and clonotypes were defined by a unique CDR3 amino acid sequence together with V-J genes. VDJtools evaluated clonal expansion, Shannon diversity and CDR3 relatedness (CalcPairwiseDistances, ClusterSamples); CLCbio workbench built phylogenetic trees. A clone was classed as expanded if it had 8 or more unique UMIs, a cutoff based on coefficient-of-variation modelling across technical triplicates. TCRdb reprocessed the public reads (quality trimming at Q25 with fastp, clone calling with MiXCR) and kept in-frame beta chains. Rows are combined by CDR3 protein, so each entry shows the most common genes and DNA. The V and J calls were determined by TCRdb, not by the authors. For this sample there are about 66,000 distinct CDR3 sequences; roughly 4.5% appear just once. The ten largest clonotypes hold approximately 7% of the sample.

Including cysteine and phenylalanine, the CDR3 has 14 amino acids. Only the CDR3 part of the read is kept: 42 bases, read in frame from the first base. V is pared back by 0 bases and J by 8 bases, with 14 bases lying between the germline termini. From the germline V gene (reference sequence), CDR1 is DFQATT and CDR2 is SNEGSKA. The source material was PBMCs. The rearrangement joined TRBV20-1 to TRBJ2-4; TRBD2 is a weak D gene call, 6 bases matching. This TCR came from a man aged 25-45 years with multiple sclerosis. Here the CDR3 is given as CSARDVQGGDIQYF. The DNA sequence is TGCAGTGCTAGAGATGTGCAGGGAGGCGACATTCAGTACTTC.